This entry concerns a single T cell receptor (beta chain). The assay was immunoSEQ multiplex PCR, and TCRdb's table has in-frame clones only and misses some. The sample has around 80,000 clones, roughly 80% seen once. This sample was taken from a study of OX40 agonist ivuxolimab in advanced cancers. For the study at large: Age averaged about 62 years (range roughly 20 to 90), and around 78% were male. Enrollees could have had prior anti-PD-1, anti-PD-L1 or anti-CTLA-4 therapy, which more than 30% had received.

The CDR3 runs to 15 residues. Per germline, CDR1 SGHAT and CDR2 FQNNGV. The V gene lost 5 bases and the J gene lost 5 bases, with 15 bases spanning the gap. The sequencing used CD4+ or CD8+ T cells sorted from blood, collected in a trial of the OX40 agonist ivuxolimab. The receptor was derived from an adult with an advanced solid tumor such as melanoma, head and neck, liver or kidney cancer. This chain joins TRBV11-2 and TRBJ1-4, with D possibly TRBD1 on 6 matching bases. Here the CDR3 DNA reads TGTGCCAGCAGCCCCCCGGCAGGGGCAAATGAAAAACTGTTTTTT. Residues: CASSPPAGANEKLFF.